This T cell receptor (beta chain) was recorded in a study of STAT5B mutations in CD4+ large granular lymphocyte leukemia. Overall study: Among healthy controls, a particular HLA allele went with more CDR3 'QG' motifs.

The table came from immunoSEQ multiplex PCR; TCRdb's copy has only in-frame clones and leaves some out. Of roughly 30,000 clones in the sample, around four fifths are singletons; the top ten hold under 2.5%. J gave up 4 bases and V 9 bases, and 9 bases lay outside the gene matches. The CDR3 is made up of 14 amino acids. In germline, CDR1 is LNHDA, CDR2 SQIVND (reference sequence). This sequence originates from a human donor in good health. The chain carries TRBV19 and TRBJ1-3, with 7 bases fitting TRBD1. The sample was CD4+ T cells from blood buffy coats. CDR3 nucleotide sequence: TGTGCCAGCCGAAGACAGGGCGGGGGAAACACCATATATTTT. Translation gives CASRRQGGGNTIYF.